What follows is one T cell receptor (beta chain) and its context. No antigen is known for it. Reverse transcribing all isolated RNA meant expressed TCRB transcripts were sequenced. Sequenced by immunoSEQ multiplex PCR; TCRdb stores in-frame clones only, minus some. The sample holds under 300,000 clones, approximately 11% seen once. The sample is drawn from a study of beta chain features in type 1 diabetes. Regarding the study as a whole: Because the template was cDNA, high-expressing cells might be over-represented. Type 1 diabetes patients had fewer VDJ junction insertions and more deletions. It was possible that PCR favored shorter templates, equally so in patients and controls. For Type 1 diabetes patients, all four CD4+ subsets carried TCRB CDR3s that were moderately but significantly shorter.

This receptor was identified in a man between 25 and 39 years old with type 1 diabetes. The sequencing input was naive CD4+ T cells from blood.

The CDR3 DNA is TGTGCCAGCAGCTTTAGCATATATGGCTACACCTTC. The encoded protein is CASSFSIYGYTF. This sequence joins TRBV7-9 and TRBJ1-2, with D unclear. The germline V gene encodes CDR1 SEHNR and CDR2 FQNEAQ (reference sequence). The ends were cut back, 3 bases at V and 5 bases at J, with 7 bases in the middle. The CDR3 contains 12 residues.